These 10 T cell receptor beta chains originate from one sample sequenced in a study of CD8 T cells in Susac syndrome. Random-hexamer reverse transcription was applied to roughly 0.45 to 1 ug RNA. TCRdb reprocessed the immunoSEQ multiplex PCR reads via MiXCR and lists one record per CDR3 protein. The sample comprises about 300,000 distinct CDR3 sequences, approximately 85% of which are singletons, and around 0.21% rests with the top ten. The specimen was CD8+ T cells from PBMCs. These receptors were obtained from a human donor with multiple sclerosis.

This clonotype showed up just a few times. The chain combines TRBV27 with TRBJ2-7; no reliable D call. V lost 2 bases, J lost 4 bases, and 9 bases lay in between. The CDR3 is 13 amino acids. The germline V gene has CDR1 MNHEY and CDR2 SMNVEV (reference sequence). CDR3: CASSLSFKYEQYF. The CDR3 nucleotides read TGTGCCAGCAGTTTAAGCTTCAAGTACGAGCAGTACTTC.

As concerns this clonotype: The final CDR3 position lacks the conserved phenylalanine or tryptophan, pointing to a likely read error. Because the CDR3's place on the DNA is in doubt, the DNA is left out and the CDR3 is given as listed by TCRdb. The chain carries TRBV30 and TRBJ2-1; TRBD2 is the table's D call and was not checked against the DNA. Germline CDR1 GTSNPN, CDR2 SVGIG (reference sequence). The CDR3 is made up of 12 amino acids, end residues included. The CDR3 sequence: CAWSVTGGLNGL.

V and J are TRBV5-6 and TRBJ2-1, with D possibly called TRBD1 or TRBD2 (5 bases each). Germline assignment: CDR1 SGHDT and CDR2 YYEEEE. The CDR3 is 15 residues long. V lost 4 bases, J lost 5 bases, and 16 bases lay in between. The CDR3 DNA sequence: TGTGCCAGCAGCCCCGGGACCGCGTATCACAATGAGCAGTTCTTC. Its protein product is CASSPGTAYHNEQFF. The complete variable domain, with remaining parts taken from reference TRBV5-6 and TRBJ2-1, reads DAGVTQSPTHLIKTRGQQVTLRCSPKSGHDTVSWYQQALGQGPQFIFQYYEEEERQRGNFPDRFSGHQFPNYSSELNVNALLLGDSALYLCASSPGTAYHNEQFFGPGTRLTVL.

The chain has TRBV6-2 or TRBV6-3 and TRBJ2-1; D is possibly TRBD2 (6 bases). The CDR3 runs 13 residues. V was shortened by 6 bases and J by 5 bases, with 11 bases between the two germline ends. Germline loops: CDR1 MNHEY, CDR2 SVGEGT. CDR3 region: CASRGDFHNEQFF. DNA for the CDR3: TGTGCCAGCAGAGGGGACTTTCACAATGAGCAGTTCTTC.

CDR3 residues: CASSATSPNYEQYF. CDR3 coding DNA: TGTGCCAGTAGTGCGACTAGCCCCAACTACGAGCAGTACTTC. J is TRBJ2-7 and V is TRBV19; 7 bases map to TRBD2. The length of the CDR3 is 14 residues. V lost 5 bases, J lost 3 bases, and 7 bases stayed unmatched. CDR1 is LNHDA and CDR2 is SQIVND in the germline V gene (reference sequence). The whole variable domain, remainder taken from reference TRBV19 and TRBJ2-7, is DGGITQSPKYLFRKEGQNVTLSCEQNLNHDAMYWYRQDPGQGLRLIYYSQIVNDFQKGDIAEGYSVSREKKESFPLTVTSAQKNPTAFYLCASSATSPNYEQYFGPGTRLTVT.

For this clonotype: A junction boundary mismatches the germline segment, possibly from a read error. The chain links TRBV7-7 to TRBJ2-7; the D gene is possibly TRBD1 (6 bases). Germline CDR1 is SSHAT and CDR2 is FNYEAQ (reference sequence). The CDR3 extends over 14 amino acids. The CDR3 region is CASSLAGANYEQYF. The CDR3 DNA reads TGTGCTAGCAGCTTGGCAGGGGCCAACTACGAGCAGTACTTC.

The rearrangement uses TRBV3-1 and TRBJ2-1; D unclear. Germline loops: CDR1 LGHDT, CDR2 YNNKEL (reference sequence). V shed 8 bases and J shed 6 bases, with 14 bases lying between them. This CDR3 contains 13 residues. The CDR3 nucleotides are TGTGCCAGCGTAACACGGAAACTCAATGAGCAGTTCTTC. Residues: CASVTRKLNEQFF.

The CDR3 coding sequence is TGCAGTGCTAGGGACAGGGTTAGGACTGAAGCTTTCTTT. The encoded protein is CSARDRVRTEAFF. This chain joins TRBV20-1 and TRBJ1-1; TRBD1 aligns across 8 bases. Germline CDR1 DFQATT, CDR2 SNEGSKA (reference sequence). The CDR3 consists of 13 residues. The trim removed 3 bases at V and 5 bases at J, leaving 5 bases unmatched.

DNA of the CDR3: TGTGCCAGCAGCTTATCAGCGGGAGTCTACAATGAGCAGTTCTTC. Protein product: CASSLSAGVYNEQFF. The chain recombines TRBV7-9 with TRBJ2-1; TRBD2 aligns across 8 bases. The CDR3 spans 15 residues. Germline assignment: CDR1 SEHNR and CDR2 FQNEAQ (reference sequence). The V and J ends lost 2 bases and 3 bases, in that order; junction bases with no gene match: 3.

The chain links TRBV19 to TRBJ1-1; 9 positions agree with TRBD1. The CDR3 spans 13 residues. Germline-derived CDR1 and CDR2 are LNHDA and SQIVND (reference sequence). Losses at the gene ends were 5 bases for V and 3 bases for J; bases not matched to a gene: 1. This CDR3 is CASSGTGYTEAFF. The CDR3 region has the DNA TGTGCCAGTAGTGGGACAGGGTACACTGAAGCTTTCTTT.